This T cell receptor (beta chain) was captured in a study of T-cell reconstitution after alpha-beta-depleted transplantation in children. In this sample, this clonotype turned up many times. What it recognizes is unknown. This sample's TCRbeta library carried unique molecular identifier barcodes. TCRdb re-derived calls from the PCR reads in MiXCR, one entry per CDR3 protein. The sample has hundreds of thousands of distinct CDR3 sequences; over 7.5% are singletons. Study-wide findings and caveats: A year had passed since transplant, and T-cell counts and diversity by then came mostly from newly produced T cells. Several hundred rapidly expanded clones from non-depleted graft cells reportedly supplied alpha-beta T cells about two months post-transplant. TCRbeta diversity was high at day 60 in some patients (a result of surviving recipient T cells and thymic progenitors).

The germline V and J ends were trimmed by 3 bases and 8 bases, with 7 bases remaining between them. Germline V gene data show CDR1 as MDHEN and CDR2 as SYDVKM. The CDR3 sequence is 12 residues long. This rearrangement joins TRBV28 to TRBJ1-4; no clear D gene. This TCR was recovered from a female patient between 2 and 10 years old who had a stem cell transplant for Fanconi anemia, so the T cells may come from the graft donor. This specimen was peripheral blood, taken 360 days after TCRalphabeta/CD19-depleted stem cell transplant. The CDR3 region has the DNA TGTGCCAGCAGTTTCCCCAGCGAAAAACTGTTTTTT. It translates to CASSFPSEKLFF. The full variable domain, completed using reference TRBV28 and TRBJ1-4, is DVKVTQSSRYLVKRTGEKVFLECVQDMDHENMFWYRQDPGLGLRLIYFSYDVKMKEKGDIPEGYSVSREKKERFSLILESASTNQTSMYLCASSFPSEKLFFGSGTQLSVL.